The present T cell receptor beta chain was sequenced within a study of blood T cell repertoires in COVID-19. At the level of the study: T cells, B-cell-depleted T cells, or PBMCs supplied cDNA or gDNA.

TCRdb keeps only in-frame clones here, not all; method: immunoSEQ multiplex PCR. The table has about 200,000 clones, 88% seen once; the top ten hold under 2%. This receptor was taken from a young man with active or convalescent COVID-19. The sample consisted of peripheral blood.

The CDR3 DNA is TGTGCCAGCAATCCAGGGGGAACGAACACCGGGGAGCTGTTTTTT. Its translation: CASNPGGTNTGELFF. V usage is TRBV6-5 and J usage is TRBJ2-2; 7 bases align to TRBD1. Per the germline V gene, CDR1 is MNHEY and CDR2 is SVGAGI. The CDR3 sequence is 15 residues long. The trim removed 7 bases at V and 0 bases at J, leaving 5 bases unmatched.